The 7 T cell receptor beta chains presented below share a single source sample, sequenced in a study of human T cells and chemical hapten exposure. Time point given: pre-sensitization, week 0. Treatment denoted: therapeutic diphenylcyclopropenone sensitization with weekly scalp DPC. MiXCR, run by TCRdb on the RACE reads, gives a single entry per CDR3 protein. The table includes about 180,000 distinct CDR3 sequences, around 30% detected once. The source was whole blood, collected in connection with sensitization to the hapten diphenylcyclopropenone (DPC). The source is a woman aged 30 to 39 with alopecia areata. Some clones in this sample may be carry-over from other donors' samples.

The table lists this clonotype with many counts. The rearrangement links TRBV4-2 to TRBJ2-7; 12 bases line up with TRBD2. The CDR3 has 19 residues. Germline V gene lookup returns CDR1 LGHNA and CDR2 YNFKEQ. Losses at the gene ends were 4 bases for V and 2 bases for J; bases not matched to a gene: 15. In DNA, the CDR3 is TGTGCCAGCAGCCTTCAAGAACCTACGAGGACTAGCGGGGCCTACGAGCAGTACTTC. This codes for CASSLQEPTRTSGAYEQYF.

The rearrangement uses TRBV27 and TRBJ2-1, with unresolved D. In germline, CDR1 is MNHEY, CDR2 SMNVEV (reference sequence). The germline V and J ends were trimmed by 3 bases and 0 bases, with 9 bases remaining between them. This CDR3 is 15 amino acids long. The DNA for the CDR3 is TGTGCCAGCAGTTTCGCTCCCAGCTCCTACAATGAGCAGTTCTTC. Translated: CASSFAPSSYNEQFF.

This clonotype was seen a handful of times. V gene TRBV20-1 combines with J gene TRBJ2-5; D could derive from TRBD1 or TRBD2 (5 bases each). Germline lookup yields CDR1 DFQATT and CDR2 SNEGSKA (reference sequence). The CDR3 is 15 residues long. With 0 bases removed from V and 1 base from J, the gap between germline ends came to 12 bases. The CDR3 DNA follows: TGCAGTGCTAGAGATTCGGGGCGATTCCAAGAGACCCAGTACTTC. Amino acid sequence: CSARDSGRFQETQYF.

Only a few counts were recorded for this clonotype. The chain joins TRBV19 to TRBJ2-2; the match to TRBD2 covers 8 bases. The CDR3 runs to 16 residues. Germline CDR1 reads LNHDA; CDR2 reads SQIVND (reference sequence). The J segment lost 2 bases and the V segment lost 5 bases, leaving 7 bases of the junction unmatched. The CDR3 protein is CASSSSGGPNTGELFF. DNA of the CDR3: TGTGCCAGTAGTTCCTCGGGGGGGCCAAACACCGGGGAGCTGTTTTTT.

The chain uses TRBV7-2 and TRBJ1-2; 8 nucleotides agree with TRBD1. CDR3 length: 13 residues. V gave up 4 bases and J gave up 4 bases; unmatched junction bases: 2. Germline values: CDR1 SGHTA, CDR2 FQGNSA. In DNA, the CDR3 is TGTGCCAGCAGCTCCAGGGGGCCCTATGGCTACACCTTC. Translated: CASSSRGPYGYTF.

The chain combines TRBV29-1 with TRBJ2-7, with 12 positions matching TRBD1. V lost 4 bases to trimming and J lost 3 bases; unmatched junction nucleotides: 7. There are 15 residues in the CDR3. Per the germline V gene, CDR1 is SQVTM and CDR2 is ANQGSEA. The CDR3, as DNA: TGCAGCGTTGCTGGGACAGGGGGCATAAGCTACGAGCAGTACTTC. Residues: CSVAGTGGISYEQYF.

This chain's CDR3 is CASSLSRQGAAQPQHF. For the CDR3, the DNA is TGTGCCAGCAGTTTATCGAGACAGGGGGCGGCTCAGCCCCAGCATTTT. This chain connects TRBV12-3 or TRBV12-4 to TRBJ1-5, with TRBD1 matching 10 bases. CDR3 length: 16 amino acids. V lost 2 bases and J lost 6; bases outside the gene matches: 7.